This TCR beta chain was documented in a study of OX40 agonist ivuxolimab in advanced cancers. Germline V lookup: CDR1 SGDLS, CDR2 YYNGEE. The CDR3 length is 20 residues. V shed 0 bases and J 4 bases; nucleotides not matched to a gene: 16. Generated by immunoSEQ multiplex PCR, the TCRdb table keeps only in-frame clones and is missing some. The sample yields more than 100,000 clones, 75% to 90% seen once. This receptor was identified in an adult with an advanced solid tumor such as melanoma, head and neck, liver or kidney cancer. The J gene is TRBJ1-6, the V gene TRBV9, with 7 bases aligning to TRBD1. Material: CD4+ or CD8+ T cells sorted from blood, obtained in a trial of the OX40 agonist ivuxolimab. The chain's CDR3 is CASSVVLGVGEGQYNSPLHF. The CDR3 DNA sequence: TGTGCCAGCAGCGTAGTTCTAGGTGTCGGAGAGGGACAGTATAATTCACCCCTCCACTTT.